The rows below give T cell receptor beta chains drawn from one sample of a study of T cell changes during pregnancy in multiple sclerosis. The assay was immunoSEQ multiplex PCR, and TCRdb's table has in-frame clones only and misses some. Of 95,000 to 100,000 clones listed, more than 90% were seen once; the top ten hold about 3.4%. Sample: peripheral blood, taken in the second trimester of pregnancy. Receptors were obtained from a female donor with multiple sclerosis, enrolled in a pregnancy study. The CDR3 runs from the conserved cysteine through the conserved F or W. The D gene is left open where the match is weak. Clone sizes are given selectively: once, few, many, or a class where the clone is expanded.

size	D	V	J	CDR3	DNA
.	.	TRBV5-4	TRBJ1-2	CASSLAPGSSNYGYTF	TGTGCCAGCAGCTTGGCCCCAGGATCCTCTAACTATGGCTACACCTTC
once	.	TRBV9	TRBJ2-1	CASSVQGYNEQFF	TGTGCCAGCAGCGTACAGGGTTACAATGAGCAGTTCTTC
once	TRBD1	TRBV6-5	TRBJ2-1	CASSPGQGTYNEQFF	TGTGCCAGCAGTCCTGGACAGGGGACCTACAATGAGCAGTTCTTC
once	.	TRBV6-5	TRBJ1-1	CASNPVQNTEAFF	TGTGCCAGCAACCCGGTCCAGAACACTGAAGCTTTCTTT
.	TRBD2	TRBV19	TRBJ2-7	CASSWTSGSDEQYF	TGTGCCAGTAGCTGGACTAGCGGGAGCGACGAGCAGTACTTC
.	TRBD2	TRBV6-1	TRBJ2-7	CASSSSGSWYEQYF	TGTGCCAGCAGTTCGAGCGGGAGTTGGTACGAGCAGTACTTC
.	TRBD2	TRBV19	TRBJ2-3	CASRTLAGSTDTQYF	TGTGCCAGTAGAACCCTAGCGGGATCCACAGATACGCAGTATTTT
.	.	TRBV4-3	TRBJ2-2	CASSQDWRGSGELFF	TGCGCCAGCAGCCAAGACTGGAGGGGCAGCGGGGAGCTGTTTTTT
.	TRBD1	TRBV30	TRBJ2-1	CACTGTASYNEQFF	TGTGCCTGTACCGGGACAGCCTCCTACAATGAGCAGTTCTTC
.	.	TRBV5-6	TRBJ1-2	CASSFTGLTNYGYTF	TGTGCCAGCAGCTTTACAGGTTTGACTAACTATGGCTACACCTTC
.	.	TRBV6-1	TRBJ2-2	CASSQGPGSNTGELFF	TGTGCCAGCAGTCAAGGTCCGGGATCGAACACCGGGGAGCTGTTTTTT
.	TRBD2	TRBV7-9	TRBJ2-1	CASSFRTSGRADEQFF	TGTGCCAGCAGCTTCAGGACTAGCGGGAGGGCCGATGAGCAGTTCTTC
.	.	TRBV28	TRBJ1-5	CASSLRGYSNQPQHF	TGTGCCAGCAGTTTACGGGGGTATAGCAATCAGCCCCAGCATTTT
.	.	TRBV28	TRBJ1-2	CASSDHRVGYTF	TGTGCCAGCAGTGACCACAGGGTCGGCTACACCTTC
.	TRBD1	TRBV9	TRBJ1-5	CASSAGQGASQPQHF	TGTGCCAGCAGCGCGGGACAGGGCGCATCCCAGCCCCAGCATTTT
.	TRBD2	TRBV28	TRBJ2-2	CASVRREGRAELFF	TGTGCCAGCGTTCGACGGGAGGGCCGCGCGGAGCTGTTTTTT
.	.	TRBV4-1	TRBJ1-2	CASSQPGGANLNYGYTF	TGCGCCAGCAGCCAACCCGGGGGGGCAAACCTTAACTATGGCTACACCTTC
few	.	TRBV6-4	TRBJ1-1	CASSEGRGTEAFF	TGTGCCAGCAGTGAGGGAAGGGGAACTGAAGCTTTCTTT
.	.	TRBV27	TRBJ2-3	CASSLNRVKTGDTQYF	TGTGCCAGCAGTTTAAATCGGGTAAAGACGGGAGATACGCAGTATTTT
.	.	TRBV7-9	TRBJ2-5	CASLGAQETQYF	TGTGCCAGCCTGGGGGCCCAAGAGACCCAGTACTTC
.	.	TRBV6-6	TRBJ2-1	CASVAGLDEQFF	TGTGCCAGCGTAGCAGGGCTTGATGAGCAGTTCTTC
.	.	TRBV9	TRBJ2-3	CASSVTGYSTDTQYF	TGTGCCAGCAGCGTAACCGGGTATAGCACAGATACGCAGTATTTT
.	.	TRBV5-1	TRBJ2-5	CASSLGQQETQYF	TGCGCCAGCAGCCTAGGACAGCAAGAGACCCAGTACTTC
.	TRBD2	TRBV2	TRBJ2-4	CASSGGTSGRVNIQYF	TGTGCCAGCAGTGGCGGGACTAGCGGGAGGGTAAACATTCAGTACTTC
.	.	TRBV19	TRBJ1-1	CASSLYRDTEAFF	TGTGCCAGTAGTCTATACAGGGACACTGAAGCTTTCTTT
few	.	TRBV6-1	TRBJ2-1	CASSEWGGTGAGEQFF	TGTGCCAGCAGTGAATGGGGAGGAACCGGTGCTGGTGAGCAGTTCTTC
.	TRBD2	TRBV7-2	TRBJ2-7	CASSSLAGGPGEQYF	TGTGCCAGCAGCTCGCTAGCGGGAGGGCCGGGGGAGCAGTACTTC
once	TRBD2	TRBV27	TRBJ2-5	CASSFRTSGIRETQYF	TGTGCCAGCAGTTTCAGGACTAGCGGGATTCGGGAGACCCAGTACTTC
.	TRBD2	TRBV11-1	TRBJ2-7	CASSLTSGAYEQYF	TGTGCCAGCAGCTTGACTAGCGGAGCCTACGAGCAGTACTTC
.	.	TRBV20-1	TRBJ2-1	CSATHQDEQFF	TGCAGTGCGACGCATCAGGATGAGCAGTTCTTC
.	.	TRBV28	TRBJ2-1	CASRRGSGNNEQFF	TGTGCCAGTCGGAGGGGTAGCGGCAACAATGAGCAGTTCTTC
.	TRBD1	TRBV6-5	TRBJ1-2	CASSSDRAPYGYTF	TGTGCCAGCAGTTCCGACAGGGCTCCTTATGGCTACACCTTC
.	.	TRBV18	TRBJ2-7	CASSPRRETGEQYF	TGTGCCAGCTCACCACGAAGGGAGACGGGAGAGCAGTACTTC
.	.	TRBV19	TRBJ2-6	CASSPTGTGANVLTF	TGTGCCAGTAGTCCGACAGGTACTGGGGCCAACGTCCTGACTTTC
.	.	TRBV7-9	TRBJ2-3	CASSPKTRVTDTQYF	TGTGCCAGCAGCCCCAAAACCAGGGTCACAGATACGCAGTATTTT
.	.	TRBV4-2	TRBJ1-4	CASSLAGNEKLFF	TGTGCCAGCAGCCTAGCCGGTAATGAAAAACTGTTTTTT
.	.	TRBV6-5	TRBJ2-7	CASSYSQDYEQYF	TGTGCCAGCAGTTACTCTCAGGACTACGAGCAGTACTTC
.	.	TRBV28	TRBJ1-5	CASSPGLNQPQHF	TGTGCCAGCAGCCCGGGTCTCAATCAGCCCCAGCATTTT
once	.	TRBV16	TRBJ2-7	CASSQSTTGWYEQYF	TGTGCCAGCAGCCAATCGACCACAGGGTGGTACGAGCAGTACTTC
.	.	TRBV27	TRBJ1-1	CASSLSGRNTEAFF	TGTGCCAGCAGTTTATCAGGGAGGAACACTGAAGCTTTCTTT
.	TRBD2	TRBV18	TRBJ2-1	CASSHKSTSGMPYNEQFF	TGTGCCAGCTCACACAAATCGACTAGCGGGATGCCTTACAATGAGCAGTTCTTC
.	TRBD2	TRBV27	TRBJ2-1	CASSSGTSGRNEQFF	TGTGCCAGCAGTTCCGGGACTAGCGGGAGGAATGAGCAGTTCTTC
.	.	TRBV27	TRBJ2-5	CASSFPGSETQYF	TGTGCCAGCAGTTTCCCAGGGTCAGAGACCCAGTACTTC
few	TRBD1	TRBV6-5	TRBJ2-1	CAAATWTGESNEQFF	TGTGCCGCCGCCACTTGGACAGGGGAGTCCAATGAGCAGTTCTTC
few	.	TRBV27	TRBJ1-2	CASHVTGGYTF	TGTGCCAGCCATGTTACGGGGGGCTACACCTTC
.	.	TRBV9	TRBJ1-3	CASSVAPETFSGNTIYF	TGTGCCAGCAGCGTAGCTCCTGAAACATTCTCTGGAAACACCATATATTTT
once	TRBD1	TRBV2	TRBJ2-1	CASRTGGYNEQFF	TGTGCCAGCAGGACAGGGGGCTACAATGAGCAGTTCTTC
.	.	TRBV13	TRBJ2-1	CASSLGGLAEQFF	TGTGCCAGCAGCTTAGGGGGGCTAGCGGAGCAGTTCTTC
.	.	TRBV28	TRBJ1-2	CASSEPNRSTNGYTF	TGTGCCAGCAGCGAACCGAACAGGAGCACCAATGGCTACACCTTC
.	.	TRBV6-5	TRBJ2-2	CASSRGTMNTGELFF	TGTGCCAGCAGCCGGGGGACCATGAACACCGGGGAGCTGTTTTTT
.	.	TRBV6-1	TRBJ1-5	CASSGATGRSNQPQHF	TGTGCCAGCAGTGGGGCGACGGGGAGGAGCAATCAGCCCCAGCATTTT